Detailed here is one T cell receptor beta chain. What it recognizes is unknown. This specimen belongs to a study of blood T cells in healthy people across ages. The study's findings and limits: TCR beta diversity, measured per million T cells, fell in a roughly linear way with age.

Germline V gives CDR1 SGHRS, CDR2 YFSETQ. Trimming left V 2 bases short and J 1 base short, with 4 bases between. This CDR3 has 13 residues. Next came a second PCR, run for about 7 to 12 cycles, which used a sample-barcoded 5' primer along with a J-beta primer mix. From the 5' RACE reads, TCRdb called clonotypes with MiXCR, one entry per CDR3 protein. The data hold 780,000 or so distinct CDR3 sequences, with roughly 50% observed a single time. The genes are TRBV5-1 and TRBJ2-4; D is unclear. Sequenced input: blood. The clonotype comes from a man aged 35-49 years in good health. The CDR3 DNA reads as TGCGCCAGCAGCTTTCCTGCCAAAAACATTCAGTACTTC. Translation gives CASSFPAKNIQYF.